What follows are 20 T cell receptor beta chains derived from one specimen sequenced in a study of T cells in Graves' hyperthyroidism and ophthalmopathy. Amplification of TCR beta CDR3 regions used RNA as the template. A set of HTBI primers served as the primers for a first-round RT-PCR of the TCR CDR3. MiXCR was run by TCRdb on the multiplex PCR reads, yielding one entry per CDR3 protein. The sample has some 440,000 distinct CDR3 sequences; approximately 14% are singletons. Material for sequencing was blood. These receptors were collected from a woman aged 18-35 years with Graves' hyperthyroidism.

In its sample, this clonotype was seen a few times. A read error may explain this, as a much larger clone is one base away. The CDR3 carries no conserved terminal phenylalanine or tryptophan, so it likely arises from a read error. V and J are TRBV11-2 and TRBJ1-5; tentative D call: TRBD1 (5 bases). Germline lookup yields CDR1 SGHAT and CDR2 FQNNGV. This CDR3 has 14 amino acids. V gave up 5 bases and J gave up 10 bases, with 18 bases separating them. CDR3 loop: CASSLSWGDGPQHL. CDR3 sequence (DNA): TGTGCCAGCAGCCTTAGTTGGGGGGACGGACCCCAGCATCTT.

This clonotype was counted only a few times. J is TRBJ2-2 and V is TRBV5-6; 8 bases agree with TRBD2. Germline CDR1 SGHDT, CDR2 YYEEEE. This CDR3 comprises 18 residues. Germline trimming cut 4 bases from V and 7 bases from J; bases unmatched to any gene: 18. Written as DNA, the CDR3 is TGTGCCAGCAGCCCGGTAGTAAACAGCGGGAGTTCGGGCGGGGAGCTGTTTTTT. Encoded protein: CASSPVVNSGSSGGELFF. The entire variable domain, with the rest obtained from reference TRBV5-6 and TRBJ2-2, is as follows: DAGVTQSPTHLIKTRGQQVTLRCSPKSGHDTVSWYQQALGQGPQFIFQYYEEEERQRGNFPDRFSGHQFPNYSSELNVNALLLGDSALYLCASSPVVNSGSSGGELFFGEGSRLTVL.

This clonotype appeared many times. The chain recombines TRBV2 with TRBJ1-1; D perhaps matches TRBD1 (6 bases). Trimming took off 5 bases at V and 3 bases at J, with 19 bases between the two ends. Germline CDR1 reads SNHLY; CDR2 reads FYNNEI. This CDR3 comprises 16 residues. CDR3 in DNA: TGTGCCAGCAGTCCCCGGCGGGGGGCGCGGGACACTGAAGCTTTCTTT. Its translation is CASSPRRGARDTEAFF.

The rearrangement uses TRBV9 and TRBJ2-1; 8 bases are shared with TRBD2. Trimming took 2 bases from V and 1 from J; bases not matched to a gene: 14. This CDR3 has 19 amino acids. The V gene's germline CDR1 is SGDLS and CDR2 YYNGEE. The CDR3 bases are TGTGCCAGCAGCGTTCTTCCTAGCGGGTCAGCCCTTTCCTACAATGAGCAGTTCTTC. It specifies CASSVLPSGSALSYNEQFF.

This clonotype has a handful of counts. The chain couples TRBV6-1 to TRBJ2-7; maybe TRBD1 (5 bases). The V end lost 5 bases, the J end lost 0 bases, and 14 bases lay between the germline ends. The CDR3 covers 15 residues. Germline V gene lookup returns CDR1 MNHNS and CDR2 SASEGT. CDR3 bases: TGTGCCAGCAGTTACTCCACAGGTGGCTCCTACGAGCAGTACTTC. Translation gives CASSYSTGGSYEQYF.

This clonotype was observed many times. CDR3 sequence reads: CASMEYSDQETQYF. The CDR3 bases are TGTGCCAGCATGGAGTACAGCGACCAAGAGACCCAGTACTTC. This chain links TRBV2 with TRBJ2-5; the D is unclear. This CDR3 has 14 residues. CDR1 SNHLY and CDR2 FYNNEI come from the germline V gene. V lost 7 bases and J lost 0, with 12 bases in between.

In its sample, this clonotype was seen many times. The chain links TRBV7-2 to TRBJ2-1; 9 bases map to TRBD1. V shed 5 bases, J shed 7 bases, and the junction held 9 bases outside the gene matches. Germline V gene data show CDR1 as SGHTA and CDR2 as FQGNSA. CDR3 size: 15 residues. The CDR3 sequence: CASSRRQGGHNEQFF. Here the CDR3 DNA reads TGTGCCAGCAGCCGCAGACAGGGGGGCCATAATGAGCAGTTCTTC. The whole variable domain, filled in from reference TRBV7-2 and TRBJ2-1, reads GAGVSQSPSNKVTEKGKDVELRCDPISGHTALYWYRQSLGQGLEFLIYFQGNSAPDKSGLPSDRFSAERTGGSVSTLTIQRTQQEDSAVYLCASSRRQGGHNEQFFGPGTRLTVL.

The chain recombines TRBV10-3 with TRBJ2-2; D is unresolved. This CDR3 has 15 residues. Deletions cut 3 bases from V and 2 bases from J, with 10 bases between. The germline gives CDR1 ENHRY, CDR2 SYGVKD. The CDR3 loop is CAISEGQLNTGELFF. The CDR3, as DNA: TGTGCCATCAGTGAAGGGCAGCTTAACACCGGGGAGCTGTTTTTT.

The rearrangement uses TRBV29-1 and TRBJ2-2; TRBD1 agrees at 8 bases. Germline CDR1 and CDR2: SQVTM and ANQGSEA. This CDR3 region has 15 residues. With 6 bases clipped from V and 7 bases from J, the junction kept 13 bases outside the gene matches. Written as DNA, the CDR3 is TGCAGCGTGGGGCTTTGGCGACAGGGGCACGGGGAGCTGTTTTTT. It specifies CSVGLWRQGHGELFF.

This clonotype was detected only a few times. The J gene is TRBJ1-1, the V gene TRBV18, with 9 positions matching TRBD1. CDR1 is KGHSH, CDR2 LQKENI, per germline. The CDR3 length is 18 residues. J lost 12 bases, V lost 2 bases, and 22 bases had no gene match. The CDR3 region has the DNA TGTGCCAGCTCACCAGATCCCGTCACTGTCCGGGACAGGGCGCGAACTTTCTTT. This translates into CASSPDPVTVRDRARTFF.

The V call is TRBV28, the J call TRBJ1-6; D gene unclear. Trimming shortened V by 5 bases and J by 10 bases, and 18 bases separated the two germline ends. The CDR3 spans 15 residues. The germline V gene encodes CDR1 MDHEN and CDR2 SYDVKM. The chain's CDR3 is CASSRQTAVESPLHF. The CDR3 DNA sequence: TGTGCCAGCAGTCGGCAAACCGCCGTAGAGTCACCCCTCCACTTT.

The chain is built from TRBV20-1 and TRBJ2-5; 7 bases align to TRBD1. Germline V gives CDR1 DFQATT, CDR2 SNEGSKA (reference sequence). The CDR3 has 13 amino acids. Trimming removed 6 bases from V and 5 bases from J; junction bases left unmatched: 9. The CDR3 region is CSARRLGQETQYF. CDR3 sequence (DNA): TGCAGTGCCCGAAGACTGGGACAGGAGACCCAGTACTTC.

Remarks on this clonotype: Just one base apart from a much larger clone, this may be a read error. The chain combines TRBV20-1 with TRBJ2-7; 7 bases are shared with TRBD2. The end of the DNA fits TRBJ2-1 better, so the J call may be wrong. Germline lookup yields CDR1 DFQATT and CDR2 SNEGSKA (reference sequence). The CDR3 runs 16 residues. CDR3 amino acids: CSARDRLRDYSYEQFF. In DNA form, the CDR3 reads TGCAGTGCTAGAGATCGGCTGCGGGACTACTCCTACGAGCAGTTCTTC.

The chain couples TRBV24-1 to TRBJ2-7, with TRBD2 matching over 12 bases. The CDR3 contains 16 residues. Germline V CDR1 and CDR2: KGHDR, SFDVKD. J was trimmed by 4 bases and V by 2 bases; bases with no gene match: 5. This CDR3 reads CATSDSASGRAYEQYF. The DNA of the CDR3 is TGTGCCACCAGTGATTCTGCTAGCGGGAGGGCTTACGAGCAGTACTTC.

This clonotype was found many times. V gene TRBV6-5 combines with J gene TRBJ1-1; D unresolved. CDR3 length: 14 amino acids. From germline, CDR1 is MNHEY and CDR2 SVGAGI. The V and J ends lost 5 bases and 1 base respectively, with 11 bases between them. The chain's CDR3 is CASSRHTPNTEAFF. Here the CDR3 DNA reads TGTGCCAGCAGTCGTCATACCCCGAACACTGAAGCTTTCTTT.

This clonotype was seen only a few times. This sequence joins TRBV28 and TRBJ1-2; D gene unclear. The V gene's germline CDR1 is MDHEN and CDR2 SYDVKM. The CDR3 contains 13 residues. Trimming took 2 bases from V and 4 from J, leaving 8 bases between them. The CDR3 DNA follows: TGTGCCAGCAGTTTACTGATGACCTATGGCTACACCTTC. This encodes CASSLLMTYGYTF.

This clonotype appeared many times. V is TRBV13 and J is TRBJ2-5; unclear D gene. Per the germline V gene, CDR1 is PRHDT and CDR2 is FYEKMQ (reference sequence). The CDR3 contains 13 residues. Trimming pared 1 base from V and 2 bases from J, leaving 5 bases between. CDR3 in DNA: TGTGCCAGCAGCTTAGTGGTACAAGAGACCCAGTACTTC. Protein sequence: CASSLVVQETQYF.

This clonotype was seen at least ten times. V is TRBV10-3 and J is TRBJ1-1, with D perhaps matching TRBD1 (5 bases). CDR1 is ENHRY, CDR2 SYGVKD, per germline. Between the trimmed V and J ends, which lost 3 bases and 1 base, there was a span of 9 bases. The CDR3 loop spans 14 amino acids. Here the CDR3 reads CAISEGVSNTEAFF. In DNA, the CDR3 is TGTGCCATCAGTGAAGGGGTATCGAACACTGAAGCTTTCTTT.

This clonotype was found many times. The V gene is TRBV13, the J gene TRBJ2-7; 7 bases match TRBD2. The CDR3 runs to 17 residues. J was trimmed by 3 bases and V by 0 bases; bases with no gene match: 11. The V gene's germline CDR1 is PRHDT and CDR2 FYEKMQ (reference sequence). Here the CDR3 DNA reads TGTGCCAGCAGCTTAGGCCTAAGGACTAGGGGTTTCTACGAGCAGTACTTC. Its protein is CASSLGLRTRGFYEQYF.

The table lists this clonotype with a few counts. The V and J genes are TRBV7-2 and TRBJ2-5; D possibly corresponds to TRBD2 (6 bases). The CDR3 spans 13 residues. Between the trimmed V and J ends, which lost 9 bases and 4 bases, there was a span of 15 bases. Per the germline V gene, CDR1 is SGHTA and CDR2 is FQGNSA. CDR3 in DNA: TGTGCCAGTAGTGGGGGGAGCGGAGAGACCCAGTACTTC. Translation: CASSGGSGETQYF.